This entry describes one T cell receptor (beta chain). The antigen remains undetermined. This CDR3 is 15 amino acids long. Germline assignment: CDR1 MNHEY and CDR2 SVGAGI. The V end was cut by 6 bases, the J end by 2 bases, with 14 bases between. The sample comes from a study of brain T cells in children with intractable seizures. Study-wide points: Patients' HCMV serostatus was unknown; virus specificity rests on CDR3 similarity alone. Clones missing pre-surgery may reflect undersampling of that blood sample.

Method: immunoSEQ multiplex PCR; TCRdb's copy keeps in-frame clones and lacks some. The sample consists of around 80,000 clones, approximately 89% of them appearing once. Only cases whose brain tissue showed the highest T cell transcript signatures were sequenced. Patients received at least one anti-epileptic drug before surgery. The starting material was peripheral blood, obtained at surgery. The chain combines TRBV6-5 with TRBJ1-5; D is perhaps TRBD1 (6 bases). The receptor comes from a girl aged 2-10 years with Rasmussen encephalitis and intractable seizures. Written as DNA, the CDR3 is TGTGCCAGCAGACCCCGGGAGGGGGGCAATCAGCCCCAGCATTTT. As protein: CASRPREGGNQPQHF.